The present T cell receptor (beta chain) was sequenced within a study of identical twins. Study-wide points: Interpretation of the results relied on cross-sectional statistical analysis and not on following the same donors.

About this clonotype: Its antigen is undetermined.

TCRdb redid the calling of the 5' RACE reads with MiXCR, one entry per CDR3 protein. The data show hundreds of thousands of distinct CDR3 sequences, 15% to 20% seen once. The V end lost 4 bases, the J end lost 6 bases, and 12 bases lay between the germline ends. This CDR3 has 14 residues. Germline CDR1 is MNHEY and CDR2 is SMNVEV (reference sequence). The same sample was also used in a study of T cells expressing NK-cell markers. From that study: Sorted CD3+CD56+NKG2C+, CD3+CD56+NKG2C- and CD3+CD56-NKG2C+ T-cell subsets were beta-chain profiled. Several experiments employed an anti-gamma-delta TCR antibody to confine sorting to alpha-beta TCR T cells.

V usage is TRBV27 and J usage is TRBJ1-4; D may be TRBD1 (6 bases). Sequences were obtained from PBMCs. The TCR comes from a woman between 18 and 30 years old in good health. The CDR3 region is CASSSFRQDEKLFF. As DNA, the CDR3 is TGTGCCAGCAGTTCGTTTAGACAGGATGAAAAACTGTTTTTT.